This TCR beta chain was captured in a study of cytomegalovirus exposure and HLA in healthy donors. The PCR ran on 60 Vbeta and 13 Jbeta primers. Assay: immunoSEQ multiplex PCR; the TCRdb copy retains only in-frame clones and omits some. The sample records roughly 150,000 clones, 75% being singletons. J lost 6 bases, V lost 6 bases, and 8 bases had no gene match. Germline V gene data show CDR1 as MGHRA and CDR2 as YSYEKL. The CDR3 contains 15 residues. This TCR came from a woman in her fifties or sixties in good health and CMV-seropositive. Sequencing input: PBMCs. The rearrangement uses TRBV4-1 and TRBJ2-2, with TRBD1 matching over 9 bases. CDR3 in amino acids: CASSPDRGVSGELFF. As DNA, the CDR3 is TGCGCCAGCAGTCCGGACAGGGGAGTGTCCGGGGAGCTGTTTTTT.